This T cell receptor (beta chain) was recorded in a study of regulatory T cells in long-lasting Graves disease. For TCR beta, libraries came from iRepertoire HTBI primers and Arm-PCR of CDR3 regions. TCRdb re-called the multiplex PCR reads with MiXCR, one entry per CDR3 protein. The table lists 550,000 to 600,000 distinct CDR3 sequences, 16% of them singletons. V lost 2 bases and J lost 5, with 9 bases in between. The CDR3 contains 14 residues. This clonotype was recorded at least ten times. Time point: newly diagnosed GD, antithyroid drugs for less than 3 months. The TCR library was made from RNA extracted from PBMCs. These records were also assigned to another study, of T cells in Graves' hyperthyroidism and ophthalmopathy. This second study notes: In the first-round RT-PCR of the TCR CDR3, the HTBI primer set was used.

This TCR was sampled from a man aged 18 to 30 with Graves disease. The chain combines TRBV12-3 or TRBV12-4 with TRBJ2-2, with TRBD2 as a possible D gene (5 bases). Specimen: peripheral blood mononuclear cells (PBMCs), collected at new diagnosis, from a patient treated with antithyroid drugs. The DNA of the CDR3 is TGTGCCAGCAGTTTACAACGGAGGACCGGGGAGCTGTTTTTT. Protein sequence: CASSLQRRTGELFF.